These 8 T cell receptor beta chains share one sample of origin, sequenced in a study of CD8+CD57+ T cells in acquired aplastic anemia. Whoever was chosen for sequencing had shown CD8+CD57+ cell expansion by flow cytometry. Genomic DNA templated the TCR beta VDJ and CDR3 profiling. TCRdb itself ran the reads through MiXCR, one entry per CDR3 protein. The data show about 98,000 distinct CDR3 sequences, with around 68% seen just once and approximately 60% held by the top ten. The sequencing sample was made of sorted CD4+, CD8+, or CD8+CD57+ T cells (not recorded which) from PBMCs. The receptors come from a human donor with aplastic anemia.

The chain couples TRBV20-1 to TRBJ2-3; TRBD2 matches 10 bases. Germline V gene data show CDR1 as DFQATT and CDR2 as SNEGSKA (reference sequence). Germline trimming cut 5 bases from V and 2 bases from J; bases unmatched to any gene: 7. The CDR3 spans 15 residues. The CDR3 DNA reads as TGCAGTGCTGGGATAGCGGGAGGAGTCACAGATACGCAGTATTTT. Translated, it gives CSAGIAGGVTDTQYF.

V is TRBV20-1 and J is TRBJ2-2; tentative D call: TRBD1 (5 bases). V was cut by 0 bases and J by 7 bases, with 15 bases left in between. From germline, CDR1 is DFQATT and CDR2 SNEGSKA (reference sequence). The length of the CDR3 is 15 residues. In nucleotides, the CDR3 is TGCAGTGCTAGAGATAAAGCAGGGTGGATCGGGGAGCTGTTTTTT. It yields the protein CSARDKAGWIGELFF.

This clonotype occurred once. The CDR3 nucleotides read TGTGCCAGCAGTTATTCCCGTAGCTCCTACGAGCAGTACTTC. Translated: CASSYSRSSYEQYF. The chain links TRBV2 to TRBJ2-7; D is unresolved. The germline V gene has CDR1 SNHLY and CDR2 FYNNEI. This CDR3 spans 14 amino acids. Trimming shortened V by 5 bases and J by 0 bases, and 11 bases separated the two germline ends. Looking up the rest from reference TRBV2 and TRBJ2-7 gives the full variable domain: EPEVTQTPSHQVTQMGQEVILRCVPISNHLYFYWYRQILGQKVEFLVSFYNNEISEKSEIFDDQFSVERPDGSNFTLKIRSTKLEDSAMYFCASSYSRSSYEQYFGPGTRLTVT.

The chain combines TRBV10-3 with TRBJ2-1, with a tentative D call TRBD2 (6 bases). Deletions cut 9 bases from V and 3 bases from J, with 6 bases between. This CDR3 is built from 11 residues. CDR1 and CDR2 (germline): ENHRY, SYGVKD. The CDR3 DNA reads as TGTGCCATGGGGGGCTACAATGAGCAGTTCTTC. Protein sequence: CAMGGYNEQFF.

This chain joins TRBV19 and TRBJ2-3; 7 nucleotides align to TRBD1. The CDR3 contains 17 residues. The V gene end was trimmed by 0 bases and the J gene end by 2 bases; junction bases not matched to a gene: 8. Germline loops: CDR1 LNHDA, CDR2 SQIVND (reference sequence). Here the CDR3 DNA reads TGTGCCAGTAGTATAGACCTCCGGGACAGATCCACAGATACGCAGTATTTT. Translation gives CASSIDLRDRSTDTQYF.

This clonotype occurred once. The chain joins TRBV7-8 to TRBJ2-5; D may be TRBD1 or TRBD2 (6 bases each). Germline CDR1 SGHVS, CDR2 FQNEAQ. This CDR3 has 17 amino acids. Trimming took 7 bases from V and 2 from J, leaving 23 bases between them. The CDR3 is CASINLLNEGGQETQYF. In DNA form, the CDR3 reads TGTGCCAGCATCAACCTCCTCAACGAGGGGGGACAAGAGACCCAGTACTTC.

The V and J genes are TRBV10-3 and TRBJ1-1; D remains ambiguous. The CDR3 consists of 12 residues. V dropped 10 bases and J dropped 1 base, with 10 bases sitting between them. Germline lookup yields CDR1 ENHRY and CDR2 SYGVKD. Here the CDR3 reads CATHRTNTEAFF. CDR3 DNA sequence: TGTGCCACACATAGGACGAACACTGAAGCTTTCTTT.

V gene TRBV10-3 combines with J gene TRBJ1-1; unclear D gene. Trimming took 3 bases from V and 7 from J, leaving 6 bases between them. This CDR3 contains 11 residues. Germline V CDR1 and CDR2: ENHRY, SYGVKD. CDR3 in DNA: TGTGCCATCAGTGACCGGGATGAAGCTTTCTTT. Translating it yields CAISDRDEAFF.